This TCR beta chain came from a study of identical twins. Per germline, CDR1 LGHNA and CDR2 YSLEER. With 3 bases removed from V and 7 bases from J, the gap between germline ends came to 12 bases. The CDR3 is made up of 14 amino acids. This clonotype was detected only a few times. Its specificity is not known. A universal primer binding site was introduced by template switching. The final cDNA contained unique molecular identifiers. TCRdb reanalysed the 5' RACE reads using MiXCR and keeps one entry per CDR3 protein. The table lists about 660,000 distinct CDR3 sequences, more than 6.5% of them singletons, with approximately 0.89% in the top ten. Study findings and constraints: Researchers reported excess low generation probability among twin-shared out-of-frame alpha sequences. Cord blood beta clonotypes that were abundant carried fewer insertions, and memory repertoires showed no such trend.

A further study also used this sample, focusing on yellow fever vaccine responses in identical twins. Turning to that study: Twins' T cell vaccine responses reportedly looked partly convergent, partly personalized.

The origin of this receptor is a woman younger than 30 in good health. The sample taken for sequencing was PBMCs. This chain links TRBV4-3 with TRBJ2-2; D may be TRBD2 (6 bases). The CDR3 is CASSQETSRGELFF. The CDR3 nucleotides are TGCGCCAGCAGCCAGGAGACTAGTCGCGGGGAGCTGTTTTTT.